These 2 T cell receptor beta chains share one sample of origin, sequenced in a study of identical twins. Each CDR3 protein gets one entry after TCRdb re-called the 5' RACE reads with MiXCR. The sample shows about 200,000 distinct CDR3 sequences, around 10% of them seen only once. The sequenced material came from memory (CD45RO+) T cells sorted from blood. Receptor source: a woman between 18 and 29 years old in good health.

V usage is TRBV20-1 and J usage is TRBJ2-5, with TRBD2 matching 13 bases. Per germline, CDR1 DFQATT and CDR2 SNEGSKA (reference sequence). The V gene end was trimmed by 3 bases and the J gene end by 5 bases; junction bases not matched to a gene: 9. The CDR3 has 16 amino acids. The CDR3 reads CSASSTSGGAVETQYF. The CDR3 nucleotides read TGCAGTGCTAGTAGTACTAGCGGGGGGGCCGTGGAGACCCAGTACTTC.

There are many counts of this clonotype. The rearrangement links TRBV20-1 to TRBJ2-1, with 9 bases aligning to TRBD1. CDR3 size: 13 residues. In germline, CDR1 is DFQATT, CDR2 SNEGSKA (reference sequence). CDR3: CSGAGTGINEQFF. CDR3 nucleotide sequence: TGCAGCGGAGCCGGGACAGGGATTAATGAGCAGTTCTTC.